Below, one T cell receptor beta chain is given with its context. These data come from a study of blood T cell repertoires in COVID-19. This CDR3 has 15 residues. Germline loops: CDR1 MNHEY, CDR2 SVGAGI. Trimming took 5 bases from V and 0 from J; bases not matched to a gene: 4. Authors' methods: Reference gene primer amplification in the assay estimated nucleated cell counts. The protocol was immunoSEQ multiplex PCR, while the TCRdb copy is restricted to in-frame clones and leaves out a portion. V and J calls and clone size are copied from that table; D and trimming were computed from the DNA. The table includes 170,000 or so clones, around nine tenths detected once.

The clonotype was recovered from a woman between 18 and 30 years old who had recovered from COVID-19. J is TRBJ1-1 and V is TRBV6-5; 9 bases line up with TRBD1. Sequencing was performed on peripheral blood. CDR3 protein: CASSRTGVMNTEAFF. The CDR3, as DNA: TGTGCCAGCAGTCGGACAGGGGTGATGAACACTGAAGCTTTCTTT.